This T cell receptor (beta chain) comes out of a study of cytomegalovirus exposure and HLA in healthy donors. Losses at the gene ends were 11 bases for V and 4 bases for J; bases not matched to a gene: 6. The CDR3 sequence is 13 residues long. Germline lookup yields CDR1 LNHNV and CDR2 YYDKDF (reference sequence). The PCR was carried out with 60 Vbeta primers and 13 Jbeta primers. Sequencing was performed with immunoSEQ multiplex PCR; in TCRdb, only in-frame clones are kept and a portion is missing. This table holds around 110,000 clones, roughly 80% found once. This rearrangement joins TRBV15 to TRBJ2-3; 10 positions agree with TRBD1. Specimen: PBMCs. This clonotype was obtained from a man under 40 in good health and CMV-seronegative. The CDR3 DNA follows: TGTGCCTCCCGGGGACAGGGGCCAGATACGCAGTATTTT. Amino acid sequence: CASRGQGPDTQYF.